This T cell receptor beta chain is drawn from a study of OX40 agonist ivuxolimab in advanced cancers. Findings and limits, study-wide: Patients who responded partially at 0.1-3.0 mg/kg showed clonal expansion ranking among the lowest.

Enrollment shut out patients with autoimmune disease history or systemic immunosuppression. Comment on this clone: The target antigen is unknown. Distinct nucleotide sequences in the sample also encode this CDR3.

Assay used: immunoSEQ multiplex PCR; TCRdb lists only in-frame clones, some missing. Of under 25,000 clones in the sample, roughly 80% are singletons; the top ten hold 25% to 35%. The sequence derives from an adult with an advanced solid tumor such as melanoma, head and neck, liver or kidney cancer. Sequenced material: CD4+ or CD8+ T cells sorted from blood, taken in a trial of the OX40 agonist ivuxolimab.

The chain's CDR3 is CASSYGTASNQPQHF. In DNA, the CDR3 is TGTGCCAGCAGTTATGGGACAGCTAGCAATCAGCCCCAGCATTTT. The V and J genes are TRBV6-5 and TRBJ1-5, with 7 bases aligning to TRBD1. Germline V CDR1 and CDR2: MNHEY, SVGAGI. J gave up 0 bases and V 3 bases, and 2 bases lay outside the gene matches. This CDR3 contains 15 residues.